The T cell receptor (beta chain) under discussion was sequenced for a study of Graves' ophthalmopathy and Graves' hyperthyroidism. Study-level results: From stable hyperthyroidism, ophthalmopathy was separated by a 13-signature model with just over 85% sensitivity and roughly 84% specificity.

RNA transcripts provided the template for amplifying TCR beta CDR3 regions. HTBI primers primed a first-round RT-PCR, and a second-round multiplex PCR followed. TCRdb re-analysed the multiplex PCR reads in MiXCR, keeping a single row per CDR3 protein. The repertoire consists of 400,000 to 450,000 distinct CDR3 sequences, with roughly 20% occurring once and the leading ten covering approximately 3.2%. Hyperthyroidism cases were recent diagnoses of under 2 months' duration in people aged 18 to 65. V trimming: 5 bases; J trimming: 7 bases; junction bases outside the gene matches: 5. The CDR3 runs 12 residues. Germline V gene lookup returns CDR1 MDHEN and CDR2 SYDVKM. This clonotype was observed many times. Its matching antigen is unknown.

V gene TRBV28 combines with J gene TRBJ2-7; TRBD1 matches at 7 bases. The sample comprised peripheral blood. The TCR sequence derives from a woman aged 18-30 years with stable Graves' hyperthyroidism. In nucleotides, the CDR3 is TGTGCCAGCAGTGAACAGGGGAAAGAGCAGTACTTC. It is translated as CASSEQGKEQYF.